A single sample gave rise to the 31 T cell receptor beta chains below, sequenced in a study of monozygotic twins with inflammatory bowel disease. TCRdb reprocessed the 5' RACE reads and reports one entry per CDR3 protein, with no DNA. This specimen shows approximately 400,000 distinct CDR3 sequences; the ten leading clones hold 2.4%. Sequenced material: blood. Receptors originate from a human donor with ulcerative colitis or Crohn's disease, or a healthy co-twin of an affected twin (not recorded which).

The chain is built from TRBV9 and TRBJ2-3. From germline, CDR1 is SGDLS and CDR2 YYNGEE. CDR3 size: 16 residues. The CDR3 here is CASSRGSALAADTQYF.

V gene TRBV27 combines with J gene TRBJ2-7; TCRdb's assignment of TRBD2 cannot be checked, as there is no DNA. The CDR3 sequence is 19 residues long. Germline lookup yields CDR1 MNHEY and CDR2 SMNVEV (reference sequence). CDR3 protein: CASSFSGTSGRRSSYEQYF.

The chain carries TRBV15 and TRBJ1-2; TCRdb outputs TRBD1, but without DNA this stays unchecked. CDR1 and CDR2 (germline): LNHNV, YYDKDF (reference sequence). The CDR3 contains 16 residues. This CDR3 reads CATRSHTGTAIYGYTF.

The rearrangement links TRBV24-1 to TRBJ2-3; lacking DNA, the TRBD2 call made by TCRdb goes unchecked. Germline values: CDR1 KGHDR, CDR2 SFDVKD. This CDR3 comprises 16 residues. The CDR3: CATSERTSGETDTQYF.

The CDR3 loop is CASSSSPRGNTEAFF. The chain recombines TRBV5-1 with TRBJ1-1; the TRBD1 assignment by TCRdb is unverifiable without DNA. CDR3 length: 15 residues. Per germline, CDR1 SGHRS and CDR2 YFSETQ.

CDR3 sequence reads: CASSVGLAGGSEQYF. The chain links TRBV9 to TRBJ2-7; the TRBD2 assignment by TCRdb is unverifiable without DNA. Germline V CDR1 and CDR2: SGDLS, YYNGEE. The CDR3 has 15 amino acids.

The chain employs TRBV6-4 and TRBJ2-3. The germline V gene encodes CDR1 MRHNA and CDR2 SNTAGT. The CDR3 is 15 amino acids. This CDR3 is CASSVGPLSTDTQYF.

V and J are TRBV20-1 and TRBJ2-4. Per the germline V gene, CDR1 is DFQATT and CDR2 is SNEGSKA (reference sequence). This CDR3 region has 12 residues. CDR3 sequence reads: CSVQWTENIQYF.

This rearrangement joins TRBV5-1 to TRBJ1-4; TCRdb picks TRBD1, but there is no DNA to check that call. This CDR3 region has 13 residues. The germline CDR1 and CDR2 sequences are SGHRS and YFSETQ. The CDR3 loop reads CASSLQDNEKLFF.

The chain combines TRBV4-1 with TRBJ1-6. There are 18 residues in the CDR3. Germline CDR1 reads MGHRA; CDR2 reads YSYEKL. CDR3 in amino acids: CASSQDLIEEQSNSPLHF.

The V and J genes are TRBV5-1 and TRBJ2-1; TCRdb's D call, TRBD2, is unchecked because there is no DNA. The CDR3 spans 15 residues. The germline V gene has CDR1 SGHRS and CDR2 YFSETQ. The CDR3 protein is CASRPSGGEYNEQFF.

This rearrangement joins TRBV2 to TRBJ2-3; the TCRdb call, TRBD2, lacks DNA for checking. This CDR3 is built from 16 residues. CDR1 is SNHLY and CDR2 is FYNNEI in the germline V gene. The CDR3 spells CASGRTSGGAMDTQYF.

The chain has TRBV20-1 and TRBJ2-2; TCRdb's D call, TRBD2, is unchecked because there is no DNA. The CDR3 covers 21 residues. The germline gives CDR1 DFQATT, CDR2 SNEGSKA (reference sequence). CDR3 region: CSARDGARGRLTSGRHGELFF.

The chain is built from TRBV5-1 and TRBJ2-1; TCRdb reports TRBD2, a call that lacks DNA to check it against. CDR1 and CDR2 from the germline V gene are SGHRS and YFSETQ. The CDR3 extends over 17 amino acids. CDR3 in amino acids: CASNKEFAGGYYNEQFF.

This chain joins TRBV20-1 and TRBJ2-1. The CDR3 is made up of 12 amino acids. CDR1 and CDR2 from the germline V gene are DFQATT and SNEGSKA (reference sequence). CDR3 amino acids: CSASPQLNKQFF.

The rearrangement joins TRBV7-2 to TRBJ2-4; TCRdb names TRBD1, which stays unverified in the absence of DNA. The CDR3 has 14 amino acids. Per germline, CDR1 SGHTA and CDR2 FQGNSA. This CDR3 reads CASSPPTGQSIQYF.

The chain carries TRBV12-3 or TRBV12-4 and TRBJ2-3; TCRdb's D gene call, TRBD1, goes unchecked for lack of DNA. The CDR3 length is 13 residues. The chain's CDR3 is CASSSPSINPQYF.

The rearrangement joins TRBV29-1 to TRBJ2-3. Germline loops: CDR1 SQVTM, CDR2 ANQGSEA. CDR3 length equals 12 residues. The CDR3 is CSVLSNSDTQYF.

The V and J genes are TRBV2 and TRBJ1-4; TCRdb's D call of TRBD1 is untestable without DNA. Germline V lookup: CDR1 SNHLY, CDR2 FYNNEI. The CDR3 contains 14 residues. The CDR3 loop reads CASKEDRSGEKLFF. Based on the CDR3 plus reference TRBV2 and TRBJ1-4, the full variable domain is EPEVTQTPSHQVTQMGQEVILRCVPISNHLYFYWYRQILGQKVEFLVSFYNNEISEKSEIFDDQFSVERPDGSNFTLKIRSTKLEDSAMYFCASKEDRSGEKLFFGSGTQLSVL.

The V and J genes are TRBV7-9 and TRBJ1-2; without DNA, the TCRdb call of TRBD1 cannot be checked. This CDR3 is built from 14 residues. Germline loops: CDR1 SEHNR, CDR2 FQNEAQ (reference sequence). The CDR3 spells CASSSGGRGYGYTF.

The chain employs TRBV7-2 and TRBJ2-7; TCRdb picks TRBD2, but there is no DNA to check that call. Germline-derived CDR1 and CDR2 are SGHTA and FQGNSA. This CDR3 region has 15 residues. The CDR3 spells CASSLGISGSDEQYF. Combining the CDR3 with reference TRBV7-2 and TRBJ2-7 gives the whole variable domain GAGVSQSPSNKVTEKGKDVELRCDPISGHTALYWYRQSLGQGLEFLIYFQGNSAPDKSGLPSDRFSAERTGGSVSTLTIQRTQQEDSAVYLCASSLGISGSDEQYFGPGTRLTVT.

The chain links TRBV18 to TRBJ1-1; TCRdb calls TRBD1, which cannot be checked without DNA. The V gene's germline CDR1 is KGHSH and CDR2 LQKENI. This CDR3 spans 13 amino acids. The CDR3 loop is CASSPDRVSEAFF.

The chain joins TRBV4-2 to TRBJ2-5. Germline CDR1 and CDR2: LGHNA and YNFKEQ. The CDR3 consists of 14 residues. The CDR3 sequence is CASSQEGSQATQYF.

The chain's CDR3 is CASSHLTGFENEQFF. This chain connects TRBV5-4 to TRBJ2-1; TCRdb picks TRBD1, but there is no DNA to check that call. CDR1 is SGHNT, CDR2 YYREEE, per germline (reference sequence). The CDR3 is 15 amino acids.

V is TRBV12-3 or TRBV12-4 and J is TRBJ2-7; the D call from TCRdb, TRBD2, cannot be confirmed without DNA. The CDR3 sequence is 14 residues long. This CDR3 reads CASSLAGPAYEQYF.

V gene TRBV6-1 combines with J gene TRBJ1-2; the D call from TCRdb, TRBD1, cannot be confirmed without DNA. Germline CDR1 is MNHNS and CDR2 is SASEGT. This CDR3 comprises 14 residues. CDR3 protein: CASMTGTGNYGYTF.

The gene calls are TRBV20-1 and TRBJ2-2; checking the TCRdb D call of TRBD1 is not possible without DNA. Looked up from germline, CDR1 is DFQATT and CDR2 is SNEGSKA (reference sequence). This CDR3 comprises 15 residues. This chain's CDR3 is CSATRAGADTGELFF.

The chain is built from TRBV7-9 and TRBJ2-7. The CDR3 covers 14 residues. The germline gives CDR1 SEHNR, CDR2 FQNEAQ (reference sequence). CDR3 residues: CASSLRQQVDEQYF.

The CDR3 loop reads CASSLDSSHEQYF. The chain has TRBV27 and TRBJ2-7. This CDR3 contains 13 residues. The V gene's germline CDR1 is MNHEY and CDR2 SMNVEV (reference sequence).

The chain uses TRBV4-1 and TRBJ2-2; the TCRdb call, TRBD2, lacks DNA for checking. The CDR3 contains 16 residues. Germline V CDR1 and CDR2: MGHRA, YSYEKL. The CDR3: CASSQGTSGRGGELFF.

The CDR3: CAISRNNEQFF. The rearrangement uses TRBV10-3 and TRBJ2-1. Per the germline V gene, CDR1 is ENHRY and CDR2 is SYGVKD. This CDR3 spans 11 amino acids.